This TCR beta chain was retrieved from a study of beta chain features in type 1 diabetes. Study details: Sorted cells, more than 95,000,000 in number, were examined across all samples.

This clone was recorded a few times. The J segment lost 6 bases and the V segment lost 5 bases, leaving 7 bases of the junction unmatched. In germline, CDR1 is SGHTA, CDR2 FQGTGA. This CDR3 comprises 15 residues. cDNA synthesis used the whole RNA isolate, giving expressed TCRB sequences. The data were produced by immunoSEQ multiplex PCR, yet TCRdb's version contains in-frame clones alone and is incomplete. Of just over 600,000 clones in the sample, 15% to 18% are singletons; the top ten hold 0.093%. In total, each donor contributed a single heparinised blood draw that averaged around 0.12 L. This clonotype was obtained from a man in his late teens or twenties in good health. The gene calls are TRBV7-3 and TRBJ2-7; 13 bases line up with TRBD2. Specimen: naive CD4+ T cells from blood. The CDR3 loop reads CASSLGLAGVGEQYF. The CDR3 DNA sequence: TGTGCCAGCAGCCTCGGACTAGCGGGAGTGGGCGAGCAGTACTTC.